Each of the 16 T cell receptor beta chains below was sequenced from the same sample in a study of blood T cell repertoires in COVID-19. Some clones are missing from TCRdb's copy, which holds only in-frame ones; the method was immunoSEQ multiplex PCR. This sample has approximately 130,000 clones, with approximately 85% found just once. The sample consisted of peripheral blood. All receptors derive from a human donor in a cohort sampled during active COVID-19.

The V gene is TRBV7-2, the J gene TRBJ2-1; maybe TRBD2 (5 bases). From germline, CDR1 is SGHTA and CDR2 FQGNSA. Trimming removed 6 bases at V and 5 bases at J, with 17 bases between. The CDR3 contains 15 residues. The DNA for the CDR3 is TGTGCCAGCAGGGTCGGACTTCCCCCCCACAATGAGCAGTTCTTC. Amino acid sequence: CASRVGLPPHNEQFF.

This chain links TRBV2 with TRBJ1-1; possible D gene TRBD1, 6 bases. In germline, CDR1 is SNHLY, CDR2 FYNNEI. CDR3 length equals 14 residues. V lost 3 bases to trimming and J lost 5 bases, with 13 bases between them. Written as DNA, the CDR3 is TGTGCCAGCAGTGACAGGGGAGTCGGGACTGAAGCTTTCTTT. This encodes CASSDRGVGTEAFF. The full variable domain, with the rest looked up from reference TRBV2 and TRBJ1-1, is EPEVTQTPSHQVTQMGQEVILRCVPISNHLYFYWYRQILGQKVEFLVSFYNNEISEKSEIFDDQFSVERPDGSNFTLKIRSTKLEDSAMYFCASSDRGVGTEAFFGQGTRLTVV.

The genes are TRBV15 and TRBJ2-5, with TRBD2 as a possible D gene (6 bases). Germline lookup yields CDR1 LNHNV and CDR2 YYDKDF (reference sequence). This CDR3 has 16 amino acids. V gave up 0 bases and J gave up 5 bases, with 16 bases separating them. The CDR3 protein is CATSRDLMGGGETQYF. DNA of the CDR3: TGTGCCACCAGCAGAGATTTGATGGGGGGTGGGGAGACCCAGTACTTC.

The CDR3: CASSIGLRNEQFF. The CDR3 region has the DNA TGTGCCAGTAGTATAGGTCTGAGGAATGAGCAGTTCTTC. The chain employs TRBV19 and TRBJ2-1; D uncertain. V was cut by 1 base and J by 7 bases, with 8 bases left in between. Per germline, CDR1 LNHDA and CDR2 SQIVND (reference sequence). This CDR3 is 13 amino acids long.

This chain uses TRBV2 with TRBJ2-1; 7 positions agree with TRBD2. Trimming removed 9 bases from V and 6 bases from J; junction bases left unmatched: 5. The CDR3 consists of 12 residues. Germline CDR1 is SNHLY and CDR2 is FYNNEI. The CDR3 DNA reads as TGTGCCAGAGGACTAGTAGGCAATGAGCAGTTCTTC. Protein product: CARGLVGNEQFF.

The chain joins TRBV5-1 to TRBJ1-1; D is unresolved. This CDR3 has 13 amino acids. V was pared by 7 bases and J by 0 bases, with 10 bases between. Germline V gene sequence: CDR1 SGHRS, CDR2 YFSETQ. CDR3 nucleotides: TGCGCCAGCCGCATCGGGGTGAACACTGAAGCTTTCTTT. Translation: CASRIGVNTEAFF.

Many counts were recorded for this clone. The V gene is TRBV11-2, the J gene TRBJ1-2; TRBD1 aligns across 9 bases. The V segment lost 3 bases and the J segment 6 bases; nucleotides outside the gene matches: 8. CDR1 and CDR2 (germline): SGHAT, FQNNGV. This CDR3 region has 15 residues. The CDR3 nucleotides read TGTGCCAGCAGCTTTTTTTCGGGACAGGGTGATGGCTACACCTTC. Translated, it gives CASSFFSGQGDGYTF.

This clone was counted at least ten times. The V call is TRBV7-8, the J call TRBJ2-1; 11 bases are a match to TRBD2. Germline loops: CDR1 SGHVS, CDR2 FQNEAQ. This CDR3 is built from 17 residues. Trimming cost V 3 bases and J 0 bases; bases outside gene matches: 4. This CDR3 is CASSFIAGGSSYNEQFF. In DNA, the CDR3 is TGTGCCAGCAGCTTTATAGCGGGGGGGAGCTCCTACAATGAGCAGTTCTTC. The variable domain in full, with the rest retrieved from reference TRBV7-8 and TRBJ2-1, is GAGVSQSPRYKVAKRGQDVALRCDPISGHVSLFWYQQALGQGPEFLTYFQNEAQLDKSGLPSDRFFAERPEGSVSTLKIQRTQQEDSAVYLCASSFIAGGSSYNEQFFGPGTRLTVL.

The CDR3 loop is CASTSATRGLNEQFF. The CDR3 coding sequence is TGTGCCAGCACCTCCGCGACTAGGGGTTTAAATGAGCAGTTCTTC. The chain couples TRBV5-4 to TRBJ2-1; TRBD2 might be the D (6 bases). The CDR3 loop spans 15 amino acids. Per the germline V gene, CDR1 is SGHNT and CDR2 is YYREEE (reference sequence). V lost 6 bases to trimming and J lost 7 bases, with 20 bases between them. Full variable domain (remainder filled in from reference TRBV5-4 and TRBJ2-1): ETGVTQSPTHLIKTRGQQVTLRCSSQSGHNTVSWYQQALGQGPQFIFQYYREEENGRGNFPPRFSGLQFPNYSSELNVNALELDDSALYLCASTSATRGLNEQFFGPGTRLTVL.

The table lists this clone with a few counts. The rearrangement uses TRBV3-1 (or the pseudogene TRBV3-2) and TRBJ2-1; tentatively, D is TRBD2 (6 bases). CDR1 is LGHDT and CDR2 is YNNKEL in the germline V gene (reference sequence). This CDR3 contains 12 residues. V shed 6 bases and J shed 8 bases, with 11 bases lying between them. This chain's CDR3 is CASRRLGDEQFF. The CDR3 nucleotides read TGTGCCAGCAGGCGACTAGGGGATGAGCAGTTCTTC.

Only a few counts were recorded for this clone. The CDR3 loop reads CAAARTGNTGELFF. The CDR3 region has the DNA TGTGCCGCAGCCCGAACAGGGAACACCGGGGAGCTGTTTTTT. This sequence joins TRBV6-5 and TRBJ2-2; perhaps TRBD1 as D (5 bases). There are 14 residues in the CDR3. Germline CDR1 reads MNHEY; CDR2 reads SVGAGI. V shed 11 bases and J shed 1 base, with 14 bases lying between them.

The chain uses TRBV7-8 and TRBJ1-5; D is unclear. Germline V gene sequence: CDR1 SGHVS, CDR2 FQNEAQ. The CDR3 extends over 15 amino acids. Deletions cut 2 bases from V and 4 bases from J, with 12 bases between. The CDR3 region is CASSLTVTTNQPQHF. The DNA of the CDR3 is TGTGCCAGCAGCTTAACAGTGACTACAAATCAGCCCCAGCATTTT.

This chain links TRBV5-1 with TRBJ1-2; a weak D match, TRBD1 (6 bases). CDR3 length equals 13 residues. The germline V and J ends were trimmed by 0 bases and 6 bases, with 9 bases remaining between them. The V gene's germline CDR1 is SGHRS and CDR2 YFSETQ. The CDR3 bases are TGCGCCAGCAGCTTGGGGGCAGGGGATGGCTACACCTTC. This sequence encodes CASSLGAGDGYTF.

The chain carries TRBV7-9 and TRBJ2-5; unclear D gene. Between the trimmed V and J ends, which lost 1 base and 4 bases, there was a span of 7 bases. This CDR3 is built from 13 residues. CDR1 and CDR2 from the germline V gene are SEHNR and FQNEAQ (reference sequence). CDR3 coding DNA: TGTGCCAGCAGCTTAGTTGGCGGAGAGACCCAGTACTTC. It encodes CASSLVGGETQYF.

Concerning this clone: One end of the junction does not line up with germline, which may come from a read error. The CDR3: CASSQAQGATGELFF. CDR3 bases: TGTGCCAGCAGTCAAGCACAGGGGGCCACCGGGGAGCTGTTTTTT. The rearrangement uses TRBV3-1 (or the pseudogene TRBV3-2) and TRBJ2-2; 9 bases are a match to TRBD1. CDR1 is LGHDT, CDR2 YNNKEL, per germline (reference sequence). The length of the CDR3 is 15 residues.

The chain carries TRBV25-1 and TRBJ2-1, with a possible D match to TRBD2 (6 bases). From germline, CDR1 is MGHDK and CDR2 SYGVNS. V was shortened by 6 bases and J by 9 bases, with 18 bases between the two germline ends. The CDR3 covers 14 residues. This chain's CDR3 is CASRPNQGSGEQFF. The CDR3 region has the DNA TGTGCCAGCAGGCCCAATCAGGGTAGCGGTGAGCAGTTCTTC.